The count of the clone carrying this T cell receptor (beta chain) is one. The sample originates from a study of control samples from healthy donors and cancer patients. Profiling relied on immunoSEQ multiplex PCR, and the TCRdb table lists in-frame clones only, not all of them. The sample consists of fewer than 200,000 clones, 96% of them appearing once. Germline V gene data show CDR1 as MNHEY and CDR2 as SVGAGI. Between the trimmed V and J ends, which lost 6 bases and 7 bases, there was a span of 18 bases. This CDR3 is built from 15 residues. Sequencing was performed on blood. The gene calls are TRBV6-5 and TRBJ1-4; possibly TRBD1 for D (6 bases). The clonotype was recovered from a woman aged 30 to 39 in good health. CDR3 protein: CASRRDNTVGEKLFF. The CDR3, as DNA: TGTGCCAGCAGGAGGGACAATACAGTCGGTGAAAAACTGTTTTTT.